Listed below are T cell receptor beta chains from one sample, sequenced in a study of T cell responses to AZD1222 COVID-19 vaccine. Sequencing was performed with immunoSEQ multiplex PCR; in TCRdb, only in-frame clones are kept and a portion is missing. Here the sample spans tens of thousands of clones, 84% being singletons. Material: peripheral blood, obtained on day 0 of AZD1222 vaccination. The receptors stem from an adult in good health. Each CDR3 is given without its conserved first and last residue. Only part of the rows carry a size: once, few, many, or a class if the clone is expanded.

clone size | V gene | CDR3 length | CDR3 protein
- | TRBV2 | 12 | ASNDQGANYGYT
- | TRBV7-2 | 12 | ASSRDSRNTEAF
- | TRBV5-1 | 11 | ASSLDPRQPQH
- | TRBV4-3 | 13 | ASSPSGSFNYGYT
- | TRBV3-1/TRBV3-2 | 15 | ASSPYLWAGATYEQY
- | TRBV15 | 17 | ATSREATWSGRRTDTQY
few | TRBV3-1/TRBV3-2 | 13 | ASSQVLGDTGELF
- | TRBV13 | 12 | ASSFGQGRYEQY
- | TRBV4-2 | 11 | ASSQDAAKEAF
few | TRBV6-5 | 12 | ASSTHPTNQPQH
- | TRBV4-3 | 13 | ASSDGTSGIYEQY
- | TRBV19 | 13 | ASSTGANSNQPQH
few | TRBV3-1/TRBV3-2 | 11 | ASSQSRYNEQF
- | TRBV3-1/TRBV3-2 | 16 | ASSQDPIGQSSGNTIY
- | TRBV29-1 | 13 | SVGQGWGMNTEAF
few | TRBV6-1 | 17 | ASSESVWTAASSYNEQF
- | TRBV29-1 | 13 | SVGRGWGMGTEAF